This TCR beta chain was identified in a study of CXCR3-negative and CXCR3-positive naive CD8 T cells. The germline V gene has CDR1 MNHEY and CDR2 SVGAGI. The CDR3 length is 12 residues. In preparing the TRB cDNA libraries, 5' RACE with UMI labels was used. Following a re-call of the 5' RACE reads, TCRdb has one entry per CDR3 protein and lacks DNA. Its table records 65,000 to 75,000 distinct CDR3 sequences. Sequenced sample: naive CXCR3- CD8+ T cells from blood. The sample's subset: CD45RO-CCR7+CD27+CD95- naive CD8+ T cells lacking CXCR3 (TNR3-). This chain connects TRBV6-5 to TRBJ2-7; TCRdb designates TRBD1, a call that cannot be tested without DNA. This TCR was recovered from a human donor in good health. Some clones in this sample may be carry-over from other donors' samples. CDR3 loop: CASSWGGDEQYF.